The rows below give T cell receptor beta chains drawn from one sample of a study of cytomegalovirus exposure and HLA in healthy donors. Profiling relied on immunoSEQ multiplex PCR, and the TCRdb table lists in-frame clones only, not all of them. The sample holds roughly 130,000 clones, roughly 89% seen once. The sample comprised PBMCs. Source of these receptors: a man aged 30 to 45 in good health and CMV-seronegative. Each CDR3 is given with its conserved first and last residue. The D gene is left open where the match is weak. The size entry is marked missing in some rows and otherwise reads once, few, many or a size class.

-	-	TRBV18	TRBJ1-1	CASSKNGIQDTEAFF	TGTGCCAGCTCAAAGAACGGGATTCAGGACACTGAAGCTTTCTTT
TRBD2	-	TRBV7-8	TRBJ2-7	CASSLGGLAGAYSYEQYF	TGTGCCAGCAGCTTAGGGGGACTAGCGGGGGCATACTCCTACGAGCAGTACTTC
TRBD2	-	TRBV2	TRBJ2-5	CASSDQRGVQETQYF	TGTGCCAGCAGTGACCAGCGGGGGGTCCAAGAGACCCAGTACTTC
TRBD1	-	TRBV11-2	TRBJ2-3	CASSLDLRGSGGSQYF	TGTGCCAGCAGCTTAGATCTAAGAGGGTCAGGGGGCTCACAGTATTTT
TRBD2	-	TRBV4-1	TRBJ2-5	CASSRGLAGIRETQYF	TGCGCCAGCAGCCGCGGACTAGCGGGGATTCGAGAGACCCAGTACTTC
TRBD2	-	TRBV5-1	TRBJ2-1	CASSNSGGLYNEQFF	TGCGCCAGCAGCAACAGCGGGGGCCTCTACAATGAGCAGTTCTTC
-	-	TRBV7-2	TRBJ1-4	CASSFILNEKLFF	TGTGCCAGCAGCTTTATACTTAATGAAAAACTGTTTTTT
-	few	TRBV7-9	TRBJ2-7	CASSPWGDFYEQYF	TGTGCCAGCAGCCCCTGGGGGGATTTCTACGAGCAGTACTTC
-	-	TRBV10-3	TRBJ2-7	CAISGAGGSSYEQYF	TGTGCCATCAGTGGGGCAGGGGGGAGCTCCTACGAGCAGTACTTC
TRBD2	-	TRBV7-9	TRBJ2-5	CASRPPQRGGGETQYF	TGTGCCAGCAGACCTCCGCAGCGGGGGGGTGGAGAGACCCAGTACTTC
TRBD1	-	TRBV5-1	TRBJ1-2	CASGTGNENYGYTF	TGCGCCAGCGGGACAGGTAACGAGAACTATGGCTACACCTTC
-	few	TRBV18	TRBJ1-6	CASSPRGGNSPLHF	TGTGCCAGCTCACCAAGGGGGGGAAATTCACCCCTCCACTTT
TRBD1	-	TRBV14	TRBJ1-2	CASSQDKSSGTGADGYTF	TGTGCCAGCAGCCAAGATAAATCCAGCGGGACAGGGGCCGACGGCTACACCTTC
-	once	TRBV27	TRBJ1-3	CASSYQGNGNTIYF	TGTGCCAGCAGTTACCAGGGAAATGGAAACACCATATATTTT
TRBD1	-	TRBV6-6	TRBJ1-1	CASSYSTGYTEAFF	TGTGCCAGCAGTTACTCGACAGGGTACACTGAAGCTTTCTTT
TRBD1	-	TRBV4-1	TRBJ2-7	CASSQMGQGISEQYF	TGCGCCAGCAGCCAAATGGGACAGGGTATCAGCGAGCAGTACTTC
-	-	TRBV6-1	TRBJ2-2	CASLRINTGELFF	TGTGCCAGTCTCAGGATTAACACCGGGGAGCTGTTTTTT
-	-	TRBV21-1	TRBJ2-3	CASSKKKAGGCRFADTQYF	TGTGCCAGCAGCAAAAAAAAGGCAGGGGGTTGTAGGTTTGCAGATACGCAGTATTTT
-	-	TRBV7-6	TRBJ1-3	CASSSTVPGNTIYF	TGTGCCAGCAGCTCGACAGTACCTGGAAACACCATATATTTT
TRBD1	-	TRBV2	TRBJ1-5	CASRGTDGSQPQHF	TGTGCCAGCAGAGGGACAGATGGGAGTCAGCCCCAGCATTTT
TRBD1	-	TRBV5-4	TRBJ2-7	CASSIGDRGPYEQYF	TGTGCCAGCAGCATCGGTGACAGGGGACCTTACGAGCAGTACTTC
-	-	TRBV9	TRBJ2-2	CASSGRKANTGELFF	TGTGCCAGCAGCGGGAGGAAAGCGAACACCGGGGAGCTGTTTTTT
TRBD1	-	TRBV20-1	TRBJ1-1	CSAGTGSEAFF	TGCAGTGCTGGGACAGGGAGTGAAGCTTTCTTT
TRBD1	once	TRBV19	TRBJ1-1	CASPPDRVGTEAFF	TGTGCCAGCCCTCCAGACAGGGTAGGCACTGAAGCTTTCTTT
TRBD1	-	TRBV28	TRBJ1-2	CASRRSGTGADGYTF	TGTGCCAGCAGACGGTCCGGGACAGGGGCGGATGGCTACACCTTC
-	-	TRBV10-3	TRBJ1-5	CAISETGVNQPQHF	TGTGCCATCAGTGAGACAGGAGTCAATCAGCCCCAGCATTTT
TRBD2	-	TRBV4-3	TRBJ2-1	CASTARASGGYNEQFF	TGCGCCAGCACGGCCCGGGCTAGCGGGGGCTACAATGAGCAGTTCTTC
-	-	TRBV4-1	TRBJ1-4	CASSQVLESSDEKLFF	TGCGCCAGCAGCCAAGTTCTTGAAAGTTCGGATGAAAAACTGTTTTTT
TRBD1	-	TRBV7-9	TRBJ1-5	CASSADREVNQPQHF	TGTGCCAGCAGCGCCGACAGGGAGGTCAATCAGCCCCAGCATTTT
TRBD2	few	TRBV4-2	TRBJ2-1	CASSQAQSSGGLSSYNEQFF	TGTGCCAGCAGCCAAGCCCAATCTAGCGGGGGCCTCAGCTCCTACAATGAGCAGTTCTTC
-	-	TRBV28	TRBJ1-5	CASSLSYQPQHF	TGTGCCAGCAGTCTATCTTATCAGCCCCAGCATTTT
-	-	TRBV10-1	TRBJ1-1	CATTGSAFF	TGCGCCACCACAGGGAGCGCTTTCTTT
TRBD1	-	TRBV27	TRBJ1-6	CASSSYRDRRSPLHF	TGTGCCAGCAGTTCTTACCGGGACAGGAGGTCACCCCTCCACTTT
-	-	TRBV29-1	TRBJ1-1	CSVVRRANTEAFF	TGCAGCGTTGTCCGCAGGGCGAACACTGAAGCTTTCTTT
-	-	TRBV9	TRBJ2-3	CASSYGLSTDTQYF	TGTGCCAGCAGCTATGGACTGAGCACAGATACGCAGTATTTT
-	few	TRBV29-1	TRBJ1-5	CSVAVGNQPQHF	TGCAGCGTTGCCGTCGGCAATCAGCCCCAGCATTTT
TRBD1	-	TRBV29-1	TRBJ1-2	CSVPGTGASGYGYTF	TGCAGCGTCCCCGGGACAGGGGCGTCCGGCTATGGCTACACCTTC
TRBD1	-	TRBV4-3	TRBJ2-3	CASSRTGTYTDTQYF	TGCGCCAGCAGCCGGACAGGGACCTACACAGATACGCAGTATTTT
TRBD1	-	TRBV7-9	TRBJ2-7	CASSSTGTAPHEQYF	TGTGCCAGCAGCAGTACCGGGACAGCCCCCCACGAGCAGTACTTC
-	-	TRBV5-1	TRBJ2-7	CASSSVGGRSYEQYF	TGCGCCAGCAGCTCTGTGGGGGGTAGGTCCTACGAGCAGTACTTC
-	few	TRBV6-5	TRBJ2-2	CASSIRTEAGELFF	TGTGCCAGCAGTATCCGCACTGAGGCCGGGGAGCTGTTTTTT
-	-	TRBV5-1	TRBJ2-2	CASSFPDLFTGELFF	TGCGCCAGCAGCTTCCCGGACTTATTCACCGGGGAGCTGTTTTTT
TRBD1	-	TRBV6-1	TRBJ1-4	CASSGSTGGNEKLFF	TGTGCCAGCAGTGGTTCGACAGGGGGAAATGAAAAACTGTTTTTT
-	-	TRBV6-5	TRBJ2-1	CASTILPGSNEQFF	TGTGCCAGCACCATCCTACCAGGGTCGAATGAGCAGTTCTTC
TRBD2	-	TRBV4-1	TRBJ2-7	CASSQESGSGGYEQYF	TGCGCCAGCAGCCAAGAAAGCGGTAGCGGGGGATACGAGCAGTACTTC
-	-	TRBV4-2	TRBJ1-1	CASSQPDRNTEAFF	TGTGCCAGCAGCCAACCGGACAGAAACACTGAAGCTTTCTTT
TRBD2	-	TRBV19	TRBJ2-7	CASSLAGPGEQYF	TGTGCCAGTAGCCTAGCGGGGCCGGGGGAGCAGTACTTC
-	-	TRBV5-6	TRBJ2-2	CASSLGGPTGELFF	TGTGCCAGCAGCTTGGGGGGGCCCACCGGGGAGCTGTTTTTT
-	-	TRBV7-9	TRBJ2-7	CASASDNEQYF	TGTGCCAGCGCATCCGACAACGAGCAGTACTTC
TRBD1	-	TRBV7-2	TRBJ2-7	CASSLGTGPYEQYF	TGTGCCAGCAGCTTAGGGACAGGCCCCTACGAGCAGTACTTC
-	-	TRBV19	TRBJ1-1	CASSPLGRANTEAFF	TGTGCCAGTAGCCCACTCGGCAGGGCGAACACTGAAGCTTTCTTT
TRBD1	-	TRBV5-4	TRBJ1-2	CASSAGTGGAEGYTF	TGTGCCAGCAGCGCGGGGACAGGGGGGGCGGAAGGCTACACCTTC
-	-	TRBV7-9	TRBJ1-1	CASSLFPPTEAFF	TGTGCCAGCAGCTTATTTCCCCCTACTGAAGCTTTCTTT
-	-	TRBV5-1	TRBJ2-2	CASSLEQVPGELFF	TGCGCCAGCAGCTTGGAGCAGGTGCCCGGGGAGCTGTTTTTT
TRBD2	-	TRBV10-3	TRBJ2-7	CAISQGLAGGSYEQYF	TGTGCCATCAGCCAGGGACTAGCGGGGGGTTCCTACGAGCAGTACTTC
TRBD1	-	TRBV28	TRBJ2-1	CASKTGGSYNEQFF	TGTGCCAGCAAGACAGGGGGCTCCTACAATGAGCAGTTCTTC
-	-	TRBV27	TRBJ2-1	CASSPPPAGASKGEQFF	TGTGCCAGCAGTCCCCCCCCGGCGGGGGCCTCTAAAGGTGAGCAGTTCTTC